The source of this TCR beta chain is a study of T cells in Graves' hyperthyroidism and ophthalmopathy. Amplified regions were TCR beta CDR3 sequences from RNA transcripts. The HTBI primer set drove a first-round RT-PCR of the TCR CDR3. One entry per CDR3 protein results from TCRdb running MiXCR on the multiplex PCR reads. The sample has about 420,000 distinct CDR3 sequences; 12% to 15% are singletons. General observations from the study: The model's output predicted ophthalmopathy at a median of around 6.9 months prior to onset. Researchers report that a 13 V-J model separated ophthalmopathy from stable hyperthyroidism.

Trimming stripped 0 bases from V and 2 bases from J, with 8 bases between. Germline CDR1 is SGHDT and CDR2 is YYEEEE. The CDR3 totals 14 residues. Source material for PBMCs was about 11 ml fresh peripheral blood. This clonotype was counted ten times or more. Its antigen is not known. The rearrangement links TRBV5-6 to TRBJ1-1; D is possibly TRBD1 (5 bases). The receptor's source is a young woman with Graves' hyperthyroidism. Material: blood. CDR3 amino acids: CASSLARGNTEAFF. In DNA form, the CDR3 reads TGTGCCAGCAGCTTGGCGCGGGGCAACACTGAAGCTTTCTTT.